This T cell receptor (beta chain) was observed in a study of blood T cell repertoires in COVID-19. The V end was cut by 5 bases, the J end by 3 bases, with 4 bases between. This CDR3 contains 12 residues. The germline V gene has CDR1 LNHDA and CDR2 SQIVND (reference sequence). The data were produced by immunoSEQ multiplex PCR, yet TCRdb's version contains in-frame clones alone and is incomplete. This table holds approximately 170,000 clones, around four fifths found once. The sequence derives from a woman aged 70-85 years who had recovered from COVID-19. The sequencing input was peripheral blood. The chain has TRBV19 and TRBJ1-4, with D unclear. The CDR3 here is CASSQANEKLFF. CDR3 DNA: TGTGCCAGTAGTCAGGCTAATGAAAAACTGTTTTTT. The full variable domain, with the rest looked up from reference TRBV19 and TRBJ1-4, is DGGITQSPKYLFRKEGQNVTLSCEQNLNHDAMYWYRQDPGQGLRLIYYSQIVNDFQKGDIAEGYSVSREKKESFPLTVTSAQKNPTAFYLCASSQANEKLFFGSGTQLSVL.